Detailed here is one T cell receptor beta chain. Its cognate antigen is unknown. Sequenced by immunoSEQ multiplex PCR; TCRdb stores in-frame clones only, minus some. The sample shows roughly 70,000 clones, roughly 80% of them seen only once. These data belong to a study of OX40 agonist ivuxolimab in advanced cancers. Study-level results: In the expanded peripheral T cells, antigen specificity was never determined. Also present in some nonresponders was a low level of normalized T-cell clonal expansion.

This receptor was taken from an adult with an advanced solid tumor such as melanoma, head and neck, liver or kidney cancer. The input for sequencing was CD4+ or CD8+ T cells sorted from blood, taken in a trial of the OX40 agonist ivuxolimab.

CDR3 DNA sequence: TGTGCCAGCAGCCCGGACCTTACTACCACCGGGGAGCTGTTTTTT. This sequence encodes CASSPDLTTTGELFF. The chain joins TRBV4-2 to TRBJ2-2; D unclear. Trimming removed 4 bases from V and 4 bases from J, with 13 bases in between. The V gene's germline CDR1 is LGHNA and CDR2 YNFKEQ. The CDR3 is made up of 15 amino acids.